Listed below are T cell receptor beta chains from one sample, sequenced in a study of spatial heterogeneity in lung cancer. Each CDR3 protein gets one entry after TCRdb re-called the 5' RACE reads with MiXCR. The sample has some 22,000 distinct CDR3 sequences; around 5.3% are singletons. Sequenced here: PBMCs, sampled at surgery. The receptors derive from a male donor with early-stage non-small cell lung cancer. Both conserved end residues are part of each CDR3. The D gene is left open where the match is weak. Size is stated for part of the rows, as once, few or many counts, or as a class when the clone is expanded.

CDR3aa	CDR3nt	d_gene	abundance	v_gene	j_gene
CASSEAQETQYF	TGTGCCAGCAGTGAGGCCCAAGAGACCCAGTACTTC	.	.	TRBV28	TRBJ2-5
CASSQAQREGHEQFF	TGCGCCAGCAGCCAAGCCCAGCGGGAGGGCCATGAGCAGTTCTTC	TRBD2	many	TRBV4-3	TRBJ2-1
CASSLQGAGELFF	TGTGCCAGCAGCTTACAAGGCGCCGGGGAGCTGTTTTTT	.	many	TRBV7-9	TRBJ2-2
CASSREGGSYNEQFF	TGTGCCAGCTCCCGGGAGGGAGGTTCCTACAATGAGCAGTTCTTC	TRBD2	many	TRBV7-3	TRBJ2-1
CSVSGGAQETQYF	TGCAGCGTTAGCGGGGGGGCTCAAGAGACCCAGTACTTC	TRBD2	many	TRBV29-1	TRBJ2-5
CASKLDGPFHGYTF	TGTGCCAGTAAATTGGACGGACCATTTCATGGCTACACCTTC	.	many	TRBV19	TRBJ1-2
CASRPGLDLTYNEQFF	TGTGCCAGCAGGCCGGGACTAGATTTAACCTACAATGAGCAGTTCTTC	TRBD2	many	TRBV2	TRBJ2-1
CASSPRWGPGSYEQYF	TGTGCCAGCAGCCCCCGGTGGGGGCCTGGCTCCTACGAGCAGTACTTC	.	many	TRBV7-8	TRBJ2-7
CASSLRGAGETQYF	TGTGCCAGCAGCCTACGGGGGGCGGGAGAGACCCAGTACTTC	.	few	TRBV12-3/TRBV12-4	TRBJ2-5
CASKGQGTSYEQYF	TGTGCCAGCAAAGGACAGGGGACCTCCTACGAGCAGTACTTC	TRBD1	.	TRBV2	TRBJ2-7
CASMGGTSYNEQFF	TGTGCCAGTATGGGAGGGACCTCCTACAATGAGCAGTTCTTC	TRBD2	many	TRBV12-3/TRBV12-4	TRBJ2-1
CATSDPTGGWDQPQHF	TGTGCCACCAGTGACCCTACAGGGGGCTGGGATCAGCCCCAGCATTTT	TRBD1	many	TRBV24-1	TRBJ1-5
CASSFSSLSSYEQYF	TGTGCCAGCAGCTTTTCCAGCTTAAGCTCCTACGAGCAGTACTTC	.	many	TRBV7-9	TRBJ2-7
CAWSVWAIGNSPLHF	TGTGCCTGGAGTGTATGGGCCATTGGGAACTCACCCCTCCACTTT	.	few	TRBV30	TRBJ1-6
CSASNSRGADTQYF	TGCAGTGCATCGAATAGCCGGGGGGCAGATACGCAGTATTTT	TRBD2	.	TRBV20-1	TRBJ2-3
CASSFSPGGASYNEQFF	TGTGCCAGCAGCTTTTCTCCGGGGGGGGCCTCCTACAATGAGCAGTTCTTC	TRBD2	many	TRBV7-6	TRBJ2-1
CASSFRLQGNTEAFF	TGTGCCAGCAGTTTTCGGTTACAGGGGAACACTGAAGCTTTCTTT	.	many	TRBV12-3/TRBV12-4	TRBJ1-1
CASSLEAPNTQYF	TGCGCCAGCAGCTTGGAGGCGCCTAATACGCAGTATTTT	.	many	TRBV5-1	TRBJ2-3
CSVQEPGQGTSQYF	TGCAGCGTTCAGGAACCGGGACAGGGAACGTCGCAGTACTTC	TRBD1	.	TRBV29-1	TRBJ2-7
CASSKLAVSLDTQYF	TGTGCCAGCAGCAAACTAGCAGTATCTTTGGATACGCAGTATTTT	.	many	TRBV7-2	TRBJ2-3
CASSYSPGGNQETQYF	TGTGCCAGCAGTTACTCCCCCGGAGGAAACCAAGAGACCCAGTACTTC	.	.	TRBV6-6	TRBJ2-5
CSARGGTSGLSYEQYF	TGCAGTGCTAGAGGGGGGACTAGCGGCCTTTCCTACGAGCAGTACTTC	TRBD2	many	TRBV20-1	TRBJ2-7
CASSSGTGAYNEQFF	TGTGCCAGCAGCTCCGGGACAGGGGCCTACAATGAGCAGTTCTTC	TRBD1	many	TRBV7-6	TRBJ2-1
CASSLGGFIGETQYF	TGTGCCAGCAGCTTAGGGGGGTTCATAGGAGAGACCCAGTACTTC	.	.	TRBV7-6	TRBJ2-5
CSVDRQGSADTQYF	TGCAGCGTTGATCGACAGGGAAGCGCAGATACGCAGTATTTT	TRBD1	many	TRBV29-1	TRBJ2-3
CASSRTVLRGPQPQHF	TGCGCCAGCAGCCGCACGGTGTTGAGAGGGCCTCAGCCCCAGCATTTT	.	.	TRBV4-1	TRBJ1-5
CATSPRQGLTDTQYF	TGTGCCACCAGTCCCCGACAGGGTCTTACAGATACGCAGTATTTT	TRBD1	many	TRBV15	TRBJ2-3
CASSRTASGANVLTF	TGTGCCAGCAGTCGGACCGCCTCTGGGGCCAACGTCCTGACTTTC	.	few	TRBV6-1	TRBJ2-6
CASTLMGSGRQPQHF	TGTGCCAGTACTCTTATGGGGTCGGGGAGGCAGCCCCAGCATTTT	.	many	TRBV19	TRBJ1-5
CASSPSAGSYEQYF	TGTGCCAGCTCACCCTCGGCAGGCTCCTACGAGCAGTACTTC	.	many	TRBV18	TRBJ2-7
CSARVASGGTQYF	TGCAGTGCTAGAGTGGCTAGCGGCGGTACGCAGTATTTT	TRBD2	many	TRBV20-1	TRBJ2-3
CASSLSGIEQYF	TGTGCCAGCAGCTTAAGCGGGATCGAGCAGTACTTC	TRBD2	many	TRBV11-2	TRBJ2-7
CATSRDQGIRKPQHF	TGTGCCACCAGCAGAGATCAGGGGATTCGTAAGCCCCAGCATTTT	.	many	TRBV15	TRBJ1-5
CASSFGVTEAFF	TGTGCCAGCAGTTTTGGGGTTACTGAAGCTTTCTTT	.	many	TRBV12-3/TRBV12-4	TRBJ1-1
CSAITSGRWDEQYF	TGCAGTGCTATCACAAGCGGGAGATGGGACGAGCAGTACTTC	TRBD2	medium-sized	TRBV20-1	TRBJ2-7
CASSYPETQYF	TGTGCCAGCAGTTACCCAGAGACCCAGTACTTC	.	many	TRBV6-2/TRBV6-3	TRBJ2-5
CASTFGAERTIYF	TGTGCCAGTACCTTCGGGGCGGAAAGAACCATATATTTT	.	many	TRBV19	TRBJ1-3
CASSESLGVNTEAFF	TGTGCCAGCAGTGAATCTCTTGGGGTGAACACTGAAGCTTTCTTT	.	.	TRBV25-1	TRBJ1-1
CASSLAPGTQYF	TGTGCCAGCAGTTTGGCCCCAGGGACCCAGTACTTC	.	many	TRBV28	TRBJ2-5
CASSYSGRYEQFF	TGTGCCAGCAGTTACTCCGGGAGGTATGAGCAGTTCTTC	TRBD2	many	TRBV6-2/TRBV6-3	TRBJ2-1
CASSQSFGFQPQHF	TGTGCCAGCAGCCAATCTTTCGGGTTCCAGCCCCAGCATTTT	.	few	TRBV16	TRBJ1-5
CASRLAGLMNTGELFF	TGTGCCAGCAGACTAGCGGGACTCATGAACACCGGGGAGCTGTTTTTT	TRBD2	many	TRBV28	TRBJ2-2
CASSLGGAGELFF	TGTGCCAGCAGCTTAGGTGGGGCCGGGGAGCTGTTTTTT	.	many	TRBV7-2	TRBJ2-2
CSAWTGFNEQYF	TGCAGCGCTTGGACAGGGTTTAACGAGCAGTACTTC	TRBD1	many	TRBV29-1	TRBJ2-7
CASSKGASGAQETQYF	TGCGCCAGCTCTAAGGGCGCTAGCGGGGCCCAAGAGACCCAGTACTTC	TRBD2	many	TRBV5-1	TRBJ2-5
CASSEVGQGVAEAFF	TGTGCCAGCAGTGAAGTTGGGCAGGGGGTCGCTGAAGCTTTCTTT	TRBD1	many	TRBV6-1	TRBJ1-1
CAIRSGTGSTEAFF	TGTGCCATCAGGTCTGGGACAGGGTCCACTGAAGCTTTCTTT	TRBD1	many	TRBV10-3	TRBJ1-1
CASTPRGGLGETQYF	TGCGCCAGCACCCCGAGAGGGGGGCTCGGGGAGACCCAGTACTTC	.	many	TRBV5-1	TRBJ2-5
CASSYGRGRVSSYEQYF	TGTGCCAGCAGTTACGGAAGGGGACGGGTGAGCTCCTACGAGCAGTACTTC	.	many	TRBV6-5	TRBJ2-7
CASTGGGAKNIQYF	TGTGCCAGTACTGGCGGGGGAGCCAAAAACATTCAGTACTTC	TRBD2	many	TRBV19	TRBJ2-4
CASSVDRGPDTQYF	TGTGCCAGCAGCGTAGATCGAGGGCCAGATACGCAGTATTTT	.	.	TRBV9	TRBJ2-3
CASSYRGNEQFF	TGTGCCAGCAGTTACAGGGGCAATGAGCAGTTCTTC	.	many	TRBV6-5	TRBJ2-1
CSAPGGSSYNEQFF	TGCAGTGCTCCGGGGGGGAGCTCCTACAATGAGCAGTTCTTC	TRBD2	.	TRBV20-1	TRBJ2-1
CASSPEEAYEQFF	TGTGCCAGCAGCCCCGAGGAGGCCTATGAGCAGTTCTTC	.	hyperexpanded	TRBV7-9	TRBJ2-1
CASSYGLAGATKVF	TGTGCCAGCAGCTACGGACTAGCGGGAGCTACAAAGGTCTTC	TRBD2	many	TRBV7-9	TRBJ2-1
CSVAVSNYGYTF	TGCAGCGTTGCTGTCTCTAACTATGGCTACACCTTC	.	many	TRBV29-1	TRBJ1-2
CASSLLTHEQYF	TGTGCCAGCAGCCTTCTAACCCACGAGCAGTACTTC	.	many	TRBV3-1	TRBJ2-7
CASRKAGKIDTIYF	TGTGCCAGCAGAAAGGCAGGAAAAATTGACACCATATATTTT	.	many	TRBV25-1	TRBJ1-3
CASSFQRTSLETQYF	TGTGCCAGCAGCTTTCAAAGGACTAGTTTGGAGACCCAGTACTTC	TRBD2	.	TRBV7-2	TRBJ2-5
CASSLGQGVYEQYF	TGTGCTAGCAGCTTAGGGCAGGGTGTCTACGAGCAGTACTTC	.	many	TRBV7-7	TRBJ2-7